The sequence of this T cell receptor beta chain was determined in a study of blood T cell repertoires in COVID-19. Study summary: Sources were T cells, B-cell-depleted T cells, or PBMCs; the material itself was cDNA or gDNA.

Germline V gene sequence: CDR1 MRHNA, CDR2 SNTAGT. This CDR3 is 13 amino acids long. Losses at the gene ends were 5 bases for V and 3 bases for J; bases not matched to a gene: 2. Followed over time, Seattle patients had been enrolled while infection was active. As handled by the study authors: How many nucleated cells were present was estimated from reference gene primer amplification. The data were produced by immunoSEQ multiplex PCR, yet TCRdb's version contains in-frame clones alone and is incomplete. D and trimming come from the DNA, and the V and J calls and clone size come from that table. The repertoire holds approximately 200,000 clones, with 85% to 95% as singletons.

Material: peripheral blood. This clonotype was sampled from a man between 25 and 39 years old with COVID-19, enrolled during active disease. V is TRBV6-4 and J is TRBJ2-3; the match to TRBD1 covers 7 bases. CDR3 coding DNA: TGTGCCAGCAGTCGACAGGGAACAGATACGCAGTATTTT. This gives the protein CASSRQGTDTQYF.